The 28 T cell receptor beta chains below come from one sample, sequenced in a study of shared clonotypes between healthy human individuals. Naivety among CD8 cells was defined by CD45RO negativity and positive CCR7 selection, thereby excluding terminally differentiated effector memory CD45RA+ cells. TCRdb keeps only in-frame clones here, not all; method: immunoSEQ multiplex PCR. The repertoire has about 800,000 clones, about 96% of them found once; the top ten carry roughly 0.23%. The sequencing sample was made of naive CD8+ T cells sorted from blood. These receptors all stem from a young man in good health.

This chain joins TRBV6-5 and TRBJ1-2, with 8 bases aligning to TRBD1. The CDR3 has 12 amino acids. Germline CDR1 is MNHEY and CDR2 is SVGAGI. V lost 4 bases, J lost 8 bases, and 3 bases stayed unmatched. Here the CDR3 DNA reads TGTGCCAGCAGTTTACAGGGGGTAGGCTACACCTTC. Protein product: CASSLQGVGYTF.

This clone was counted between two and nine times. The chain combines TRBV4-3 with TRBJ1-3, with 7 positions matching TRBD1. The CDR3 length is 15 residues. Trimming cost V 1 base and J 0 bases; bases outside gene matches: 0. Per germline, CDR1 LGHNA and CDR2 YSLEER. CDR3 DNA: TGCGCCAGCAGCCAAGGACAGGGCTCTGGAAACACCATATATTTT. Protein product: CASSQGQGSGNTIYF.

This chain links TRBV7-9 with TRBJ1-2, with 7 bases identical to TRBD1. Per the germline V gene, CDR1 is SEHNR and CDR2 is FQNEAQ (reference sequence). J gave up 6 bases and V 5 bases, and 6 bases lay outside the gene matches. This CDR3 is built from 13 residues. This CDR3 reads CASSPRTGDGYTF. CDR3 in DNA: TGTGCCAGCAGCCCACGGACAGGCGATGGCTACACCTTC.

This clone appeared a single time. V usage is TRBV7-9 and J usage is TRBJ2-1, with 12 bases aligning to TRBD2. This CDR3 comprises 19 residues. V lost 4 bases to trimming and J lost 0 bases; unmatched junction nucleotides: 10. The germline CDR1 and CDR2 sequences are SEHNR and FQNEAQ (reference sequence). Written as DNA, the CDR3 is TGTGCCAGCAGCTCGACGACTAGCGGGAGCGCTAGCTCCTACAATGAGCAGTTCTTC. Its protein is CASSSTTSGSASSYNEQFF. Filled out from reference TRBV7-9 and TRBJ2-1, the complete variable domain reads DTGVSQNPRHKITKRGQNVTFRCDPISEHNRLYWYRQTLGQGPEFLTYFQNEAQLEKSRLLSDRFSAERPKGSFSTLEIQRTEQGDSAMYLCASSSTTSGSASSYNEQFFGPGTRLTVL.

The chain combines TRBV4-1 with TRBJ2-1; D is ambiguous. Trimming pared 1 base from V and 4 bases from J, leaving 11 bases between. Looked up from germline, CDR1 is MGHRA and CDR2 is YSYEKL. The CDR3 runs 15 residues. In nucleotides, the CDR3 is TGCGCCAGCAGCCAAGTTCGGAAGGGATACAATGAGCAGTTCTTC. Its protein is CASSQVRKGYNEQFF.

CDR3 DNA sequence: TGTGCCAGCAGCTCCCGGACTAGCGGGAGACCGGCGGACAATGAGCAGTTCTTC. Translated, it gives CASSSRTSGRPADNEQFF. V gene TRBV7-9 combines with J gene TRBJ2-1, with TRBD2 matching 13 bases. Trimming cost V 4 bases and J 5 bases; bases outside gene matches: 11. The CDR3 sequence is 18 residues long. Germline lookup yields CDR1 SEHNR and CDR2 FQNEAQ (reference sequence).

CDR3 nucleotides: TGTGCCAGCACCTACAACCGGGACCCCTGGACGAACACCGGGGAGCTGTTTTTT. It codes for CASTYNRDPWTNTGELFF. The J gene is TRBJ2-2, the V gene TRBV7-8, with D perhaps being TRBD1 or TRBD2 (5 bases each). Trimming left V 7 bases short and J 0 bases short, with 21 bases between. Germline V CDR1 and CDR2: SGHVS, FQNEAQ. The CDR3 has 18 amino acids.

This rearrangement joins TRBV30 to TRBJ1-1; D gene uncertain. The CDR3 is 13 amino acids. Germline V gene sequence: CDR1 GTSNPN, CDR2 SVGIG (reference sequence). The germline V and J ends were trimmed by 0 bases and 1 base, with 6 bases remaining between them. The CDR3 sequence is CAWSVWENTEAFF. The CDR3 DNA is TGTGCCTGGAGTGTTTGGGAGAACACTGAAGCTTTCTTT.

Note on this clone: Other DNA sequences in the sample encode the same CDR3. J is TRBJ1-1 and V is TRBV9, with D perhaps matching TRBD1 (6 bases). Germline CDR1 is SGDLS and CDR2 is YYNGEE. The V gene lost 2 bases and the J gene lost 0 bases, with 8 bases spanning the gap. The CDR3 is 14 amino acids. CDR3 protein: CASSVGAMNTEAFF. In nucleotides, the CDR3 is TGTGCCAGCAGCGTGGGGGCCATGAACACTGAAGCTTTCTTT.

The chain is built from TRBV29-1 and TRBJ1-1; D is perhaps TRBD1 (5 bases). The V and J ends lost 6 bases and 3 bases respectively, with 17 bases between them. Germline V CDR1 and CDR2: SQVTM, ANQGSEA. The length of the CDR3 is 14 residues. The CDR3 protein is CSVVRGLEYTEAFF. In nucleotides, the CDR3 is TGCAGCGTCGTTAGGGGTTTAGAATACACTGAAGCTTTCTTT.

This sequence joins TRBV19 and TRBJ2-7, with a tentative D call TRBD2 (6 bases). This CDR3 is 15 amino acids long. Trimming removed 2 bases from V and 2 bases from J, with 13 bases in between. Germline CDR1 and CDR2: LNHDA and SQIVND (reference sequence). The CDR3 DNA is TGTGCCAGTAGTATATTTGCGGGGCCCGCCTACGAGCAGTACTTC. This encodes CASSIFAGPAYEQYF.

The chain recombines TRBV28 with TRBJ1-2; the D is unclear. Trimming shortened V by 6 bases and J by 6 bases, and 14 bases separated the two germline ends. CDR1 MDHEN and CDR2 SYDVKM come from the germline V gene. The CDR3 consists of 13 residues. The CDR3 protein is CASRPVGADGYTF. The CDR3 nucleotides are TGTGCCAGCAGGCCAGTAGGCGCGGATGGCTACACCTTC.

J is TRBJ2-2 and V is TRBV6-5; 8 bases map to TRBD2. V lost 0 bases, J lost 1 base, and 1 base stayed unmatched. The CDR3 has 16 amino acids. CDR1 is MNHEY, CDR2 SVGAGI, per germline. This chain's CDR3 is CASSYSAGGNTGELFF. DNA of the CDR3: TGTGCCAGCAGTTACTCTGCGGGAGGGAACACCGGGGAGCTGTTTTTT.

Concerning this clone itself: Other DNA sequences in this specimen translate into the identical CDR3. The rearrangement joins TRBV5-5 to TRBJ2-3, with D perhaps matching TRBD2 (5 bases). The CDR3 has 15 residues. V was pared by 0 bases and J by 0 bases, with 8 bases between. Germline lookup yields CDR1 SGHKS and CDR2 YYEKEE (reference sequence). Here the CDR3 DNA reads TGTGCCAGCAGCTTGGGGTTAGCGAGCACAGATACGCAGTATTTT. This encodes CASSLGLASTDTQYF.

This chain connects TRBV7-9 to TRBJ2-7; TRBD1 agrees at 9 bases. After removal of 3 bases from V and 4 bases from J, the junction contained 7 bases not matched to a gene. Germline-derived CDR1 and CDR2 are SEHNR and FQNEAQ (reference sequence). The CDR3 runs 15 residues. In DNA, the CDR3 is TGTGCCAGCAGCTTTCTGGACAGGGGTGGTTACGAGCAGTACTTC. Translating it yields CASSFLDRGGYEQYF.

The V call is TRBV5-6, the J call TRBJ2-5; 11 bases line up with TRBD1. The germline gives CDR1 SGHDT, CDR2 YYEEEE. V lost 5 bases and J lost 5; bases outside the gene matches: 8. This CDR3 region has 15 residues. The CDR3 region is CASSYGTGGMETQYF. The CDR3 bases are TGTGCCAGCAGTTACGGGACAGGGGGTATGGAGACCCAGTACTTC.

The V gene is TRBV6-6, the J gene TRBJ1-1; the D gene is possibly TRBD1 (5 bases). Trimming left V 1 base short and J 3 bases short, with 12 bases between. The CDR3 contains 15 residues. The germline gives CDR1 MNHNY, CDR2 SVGAGI (reference sequence). The CDR3 loop reads CASSYLQAMDTEAFF. The CDR3 DNA reads as TGTGCCAGCAGTTACTTACAGGCGATGGACACTGAAGCTTTCTTT.

The chain uses TRBV7-9 and TRBJ1-2; D is unresolved. V was trimmed by 1 base and J by 4 bases, leaving 4 bases between them. CDR1 and CDR2 from the germline V gene are SEHNR and FQNEAQ (reference sequence). This CDR3 comprises 12 residues. In nucleotides, the CDR3 is TGTGCCAGCAGCTTAGAATCCTATGGCTACACCTTC. Protein: CASSLESYGYTF.

Comments on this clone: Distinct nucleotide sequences in the sample also encode this CDR3. V usage is TRBV7-9 and J usage is TRBJ2-7; tentative D call: TRBD2 (6 bases). V lost 8 bases to trimming and J lost 1 base, with 9 bases between them. This CDR3 region has 12 residues. Per the germline V gene, CDR1 is SEHNR and CDR2 is FQNEAQ (reference sequence). The CDR3 DNA is TGTGCCAGCTCTAGCGAATCCTACGAGCAGTACTTC. This sequence encodes CASSSESYEQYF.

With respect to this clone: Other nucleotide sequences in the sample specify the same CDR3. The rearrangement uses TRBV7-2 and TRBJ2-1; D perhaps matches TRBD1 (5 bases). Trimming removed 0 bases from V and 4 bases from J, with 7 bases in between. Germline-derived CDR1 and CDR2 are SGHTA and FQGNSA. The length of the CDR3 is 14 residues. The chain's CDR3 is CASSLAGAYNEQFF. CDR3 nucleotide sequence: TGTGCCAGCAGCTTAGCAGGGGCTTACAATGAGCAGTTCTTC.

V gene TRBV19 combines with J gene TRBJ2-7; 7 bases agree with TRBD2. Unmatched junction bases numbered 8, after V lost 3 bases and J lost 3 bases. The CDR3 consists of 15 residues. Per germline, CDR1 LNHDA and CDR2 SQIVND (reference sequence). Written as DNA, the CDR3 is TGTGCCAGTAGTATGGGCGGGGGAGGAGTCTACGAGCAGTACTTC. This encodes CASSMGGGGVYEQYF.

This sequence joins TRBV6-1 and TRBJ2-7; D uncertain. Germline assignment: CDR1 MNHNS and CDR2 SASEGT. The CDR3 sequence is 13 residues long. Deletions cut 2 bases from V and 1 base from J, with 6 bases between. The CDR3 reads CASSEKGSYEQYF. The CDR3 DNA follows: TGTGCCAGCAGTGAAAAAGGATCCTACGAGCAGTACTTC.

The chain is built from TRBV7-7 and TRBJ2-2, with D maybe TRBD1 (6 bases). This CDR3 comprises 16 residues. Looked up from germline, CDR1 is SSHAT and CDR2 is FNYEAQ (reference sequence). The CDR3 sequence: CASSLDLDRNTGELFF. The DNA of the CDR3 is TGTGCTAGTTCCTTAGATTTGGACAGGAACACCGGGGAGCTGTTTTTT.

The chain couples TRBV6-1 to TRBJ2-1; the D call may be TRBD1 or TRBD2 (5 bases each). CDR1 is MNHNS, CDR2 SASEGT, per germline. The germline V and J ends were trimmed by 4 bases and 3 bases, with 25 bases remaining between them. This CDR3 is 19 amino acids long. The CDR3 nucleotides are TGTGCCAGCAGTGGGGGGTCGATGCACCCACAAGCCAACTACAATGAGCAGTTCTTC. It specifies CASSGGSMHPQANYNEQFF.

The chain joins TRBV27 to TRBJ1-5; D unresolved. The ends were cut back, 5 bases at V and 7 bases at J, with 12 bases in the middle. The CDR3 is 13 residues long. Per the germline V gene, CDR1 is MNHEY and CDR2 is SMNVEV (reference sequence). For the CDR3, the DNA is TGTGCCAGCAGTAGTTCAGTACGACAGCCCCAGCATTTT. Translating it yields CASSSSVRQPQHF.

The chain has TRBV27 and TRBJ2-1, with a possible D match to TRBD2 (6 bases). Germline V gene sequence: CDR1 MNHEY, CDR2 SMNVEV (reference sequence). Between the trimmed V and J ends, which lost 3 bases and 5 bases, there was a span of 8 bases. CDR3 length equals 13 residues. The chain's CDR3 is CASSFSSDNEQFF. In DNA, the CDR3 is TGTGCCAGCAGTTTCTCTAGCGACAATGAGCAGTTCTTC.

The V call is TRBV6-1, the J call TRBJ2-1; weak D call: TRBD1 (6 bases). The V gene lost 4 bases and the J gene lost 1 base, with 14 bases spanning the gap. Looked up from germline, CDR1 is MNHNS and CDR2 is SASEGT. CDR3 length: 16 amino acids. CDR3 in DNA: TGTGCCAGCAGTGCAGGGGAGAGGGTATCCTACAATGAGCAGTTCTTC. Translation: CASSAGERVSYNEQFF.

The V gene is TRBV7-6, the J gene TRBJ1-1; D not resolved. The germline gives CDR1 SGHVS, CDR2 FNYEAQ. The CDR3 is 15 amino acids. V dropped 5 bases and J dropped 0 bases, with 13 bases sitting between them. The CDR3 here is CASSPEGSLNTEAFF. The DNA of the CDR3 is TGTGCCAGCAGCCCAGAAGGCAGCTTGAACACTGAAGCTTTCTTT.